The sequence of this T cell receptor (beta chain) was determined in a study of human T cells and chemical hapten exposure. Notes on the study in general: Donors' alopecia may make their immune response differ from healthy people's.

The CDR3 is made up of 12 amino acids. Germline CDR1 reads SGHRS; CDR2 reads YFSETQ. V lost 1 base, J lost 10 bases, and 10 bases lay in between. This clonotype was seen a few times. Its antigen is still unknown. TCRdb fed the RACE reads into MiXCR, producing one record per CDR3 protein. The repertoire holds roughly 380,000 distinct CDR3 sequences, with about 6% as singletons. The sample's time point: patch test 2, 6 weeks after DPC sensitization. Sample treatment: therapeutic diphenylcyclopropenone sensitization with weekly scalp DPC. The TCR comes from a woman between 18 and 30 years old with alopecia areata. Some clones in this sample may be carry-over from other donors' samples. The rearrangement links TRBV5-1 to TRBJ2-3; D is ambiguous. The sequenced sample was whole blood, obtained in connection with sensitization to the hapten diphenylcyclopropenone (DPC). CDR3 amino acids: CASSLFTGPQYF. The CDR3 DNA sequence: TGCGCCAGCAGCTTGTTCACGGGTCCGCAGTATTTT.